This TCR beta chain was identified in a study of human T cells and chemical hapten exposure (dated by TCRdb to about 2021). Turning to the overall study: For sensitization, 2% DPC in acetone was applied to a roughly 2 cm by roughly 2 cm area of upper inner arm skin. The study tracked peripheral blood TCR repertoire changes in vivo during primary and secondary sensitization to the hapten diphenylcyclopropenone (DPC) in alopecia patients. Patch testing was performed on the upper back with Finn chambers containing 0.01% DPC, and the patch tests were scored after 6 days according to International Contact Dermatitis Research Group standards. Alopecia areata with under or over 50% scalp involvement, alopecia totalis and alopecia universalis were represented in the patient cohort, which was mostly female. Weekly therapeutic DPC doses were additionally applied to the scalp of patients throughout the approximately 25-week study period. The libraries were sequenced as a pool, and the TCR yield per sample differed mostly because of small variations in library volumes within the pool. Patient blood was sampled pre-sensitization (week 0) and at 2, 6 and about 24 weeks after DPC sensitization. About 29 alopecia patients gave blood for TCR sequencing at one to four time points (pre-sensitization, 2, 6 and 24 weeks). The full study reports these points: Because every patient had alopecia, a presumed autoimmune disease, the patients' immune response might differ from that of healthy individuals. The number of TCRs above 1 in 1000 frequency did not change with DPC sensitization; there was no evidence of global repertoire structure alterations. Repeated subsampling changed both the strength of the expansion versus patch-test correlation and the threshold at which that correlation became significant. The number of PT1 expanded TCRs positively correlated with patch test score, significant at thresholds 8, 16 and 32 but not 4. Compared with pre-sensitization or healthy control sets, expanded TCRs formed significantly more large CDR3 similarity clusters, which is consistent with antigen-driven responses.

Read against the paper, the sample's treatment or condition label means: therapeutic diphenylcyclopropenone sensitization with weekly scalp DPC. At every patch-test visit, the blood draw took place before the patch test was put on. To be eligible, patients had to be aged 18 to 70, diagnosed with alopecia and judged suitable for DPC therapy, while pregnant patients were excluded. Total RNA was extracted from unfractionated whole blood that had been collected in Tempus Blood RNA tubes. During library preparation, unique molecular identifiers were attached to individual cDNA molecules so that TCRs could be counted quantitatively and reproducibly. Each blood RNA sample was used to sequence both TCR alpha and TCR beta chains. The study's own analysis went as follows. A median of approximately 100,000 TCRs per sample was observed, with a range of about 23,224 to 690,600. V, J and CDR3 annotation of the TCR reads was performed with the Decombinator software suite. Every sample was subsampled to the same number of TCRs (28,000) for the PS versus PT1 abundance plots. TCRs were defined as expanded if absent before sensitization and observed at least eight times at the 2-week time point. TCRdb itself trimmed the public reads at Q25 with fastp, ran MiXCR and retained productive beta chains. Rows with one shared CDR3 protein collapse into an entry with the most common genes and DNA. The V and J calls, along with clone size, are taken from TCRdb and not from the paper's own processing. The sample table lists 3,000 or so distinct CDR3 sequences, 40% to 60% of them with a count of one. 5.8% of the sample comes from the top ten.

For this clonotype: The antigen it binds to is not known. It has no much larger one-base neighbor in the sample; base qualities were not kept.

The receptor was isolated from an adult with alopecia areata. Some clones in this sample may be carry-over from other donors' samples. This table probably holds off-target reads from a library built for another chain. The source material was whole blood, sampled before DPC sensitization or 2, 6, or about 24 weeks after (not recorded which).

This receptor carries the CDR3 CSVERGSGGYTQYF. The nucleotides are TGCAGCGTTGAAAGGGGTAGCGGGGGATATACGCAGTATTTT. The chain is encoded by TRBV29-1 joined to TRBJ2-3, with 9 bases aligning to TRBD2. V has 2 bases trimmed and J has 7 bases trimmed; junction bases matching no gene number 7. Spanning cysteine to phenylalanine, the CDR3 consists of 14 amino acids. CDR3 DNA only is kept here, 42 bases in frame from base 1. From the germline V gene, CDR1 is SQVTM and CDR2 is ANQGSEA.